Following are 5 T cell receptor beta chains from one sample sequenced in a study of cytomegalovirus exposure and HLA in healthy donors. It was with 60 Vbeta and 13 Jbeta primers that the PCR ran. Produced via immunoSEQ multiplex PCR; TCRdb's table is partial and in-frame only. The table lists approximately 250,000 clones, approximately 85% of them singletons. The sequencing input was PBMCs. The receptors were sampled from a girl aged 2 to 9 in good health and CMV-seronegative.

V gene TRBV21-1 combines with J gene TRBJ2-7; the listed D gene, TRBD1, was not tested against the DNA. TRBV21-1 is recorded as a pseudogene. This CDR3 comprises 17 residues. In nucleotides, the CDR3 is TGTGCCAGCGGCAAAGGGACGCTGGGACAGGGATCCTACGAGCAGTACTTC. Protein: CASGKGTLGQGSYEQYF.

The genes are TRBV13 and TRBJ2-1, with TRBD2 as a possible D gene (5 bases). CDR3 length equals 12 residues. In germline, CDR1 is PRHDT, CDR2 FYEKMQ (reference sequence). With 4 bases removed from V and 12 bases from J, the gap between germline ends came to 13 bases. CDR3 sequence (DNA): TGTGCCAGCAGCTCCGAGCGGTCAGGGCAGTTCTTC. It encodes CASSSERSGQFF.

The chain recombines TRBV11-2 with TRBJ2-7; a weak D match, TRBD2 (5 bases). Trimming removed 6 bases at V and 5 bases at J, with 14 bases between. In germline, CDR1 is SGHAT, CDR2 FQNNGV. The length of the CDR3 is 13 residues. The DNA of the CDR3 is TGTGCCAGCAGTTCCGCGAGGGCGGACGAGCAGTACTTC. This gives the protein CASSSARADEQYF.

The chain couples TRBV5-4 to TRBJ2-3, with 9 bases that match TRBD2. The germline V gene has CDR1 SGHNT and CDR2 YYREEE (reference sequence). V shed 4 bases, J shed 0 bases, and the junction held 3 bases outside the gene matches. This CDR3 contains 15 residues. CDR3 nucleotides: TGTGCCAGCAGCCCTAGCGGGACTAGCACAGATACGCAGTATTTT. It translates to CASSPSGTSTDTQYF.

The chain carries TRBV10-1 and TRBJ1-1, with 8 nucleotides matching TRBD1. V lost 3 bases, J lost 2 bases, and 5 bases stayed unmatched. The CDR3 consists of 15 residues. Germline assignment: CDR1 WNHNN and CDR2 SYGVQD (reference sequence). DNA for the CDR3: TGCGCCAGCAGTGACGGACAGGGACGAAACACTGAAGCTTTCTTT. It translates to CASSDGQGRNTEAFF.